This T cell receptor (beta chain) originates from a study of human CD4 T cells and Enterobacteriaceae. The CDR3 sequence is 17 residues long. Germline trimming cut 6 bases from V and 2 bases from J; bases unmatched to any gene: 10. Per the germline V gene, CDR1 is MDHEN and CDR2 is SYDVKM. Here immunoSEQ multiplex PCR was the method, and the copy in TCRdb shows in-frame clones only, minus some. This sample yields under 35,000 clones, of which around 80% are seen a single time; about 1.5% belongs to the top ten. All CD4+ cells other than CD45RA+CCR7+CD95- naive cells were sorted as memory, over 98% pure.

The source is a human donor in good health. Sequencing was done on a sample of memory CD4+ T cells from blood. The rearrangement uses TRBV28 and TRBJ2-3; 11 bases are shared with TRBD2. The CDR3 sequence is CASSQGGLAGFTDTQYF. In DNA, the CDR3 is TGTGCCAGCAGCCAGGGAGGACTAGCGGGTTTCACAGATACGCAGTATTTT.